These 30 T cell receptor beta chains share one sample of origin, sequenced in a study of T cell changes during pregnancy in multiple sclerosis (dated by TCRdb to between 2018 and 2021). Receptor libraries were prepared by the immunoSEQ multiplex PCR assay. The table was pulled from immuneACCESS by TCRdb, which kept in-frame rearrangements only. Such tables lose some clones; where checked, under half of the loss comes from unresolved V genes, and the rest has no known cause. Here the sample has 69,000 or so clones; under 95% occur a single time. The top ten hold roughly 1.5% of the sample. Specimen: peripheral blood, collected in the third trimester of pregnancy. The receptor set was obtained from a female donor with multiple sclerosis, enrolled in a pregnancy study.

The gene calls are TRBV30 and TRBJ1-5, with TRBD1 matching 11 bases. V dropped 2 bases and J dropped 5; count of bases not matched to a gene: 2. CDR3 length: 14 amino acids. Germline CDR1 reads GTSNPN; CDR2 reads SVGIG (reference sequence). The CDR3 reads CAWSRTGGHQPQHF. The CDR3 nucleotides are TGTGCCTGGAGTAGGACAGGGGGCCATCAGCCCCAGCATTTT. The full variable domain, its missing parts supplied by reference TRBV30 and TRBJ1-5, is SQTIHQWPATLVQPVGSPLSLECTVEGTSNPNLYWYRQAAGRGLQLLFYSVGIGQISSEVPQNLSASRPQDRQFILSSKKLLLSDSGFYLCAWSRTGGHQPQHFGDGTRLSIL.

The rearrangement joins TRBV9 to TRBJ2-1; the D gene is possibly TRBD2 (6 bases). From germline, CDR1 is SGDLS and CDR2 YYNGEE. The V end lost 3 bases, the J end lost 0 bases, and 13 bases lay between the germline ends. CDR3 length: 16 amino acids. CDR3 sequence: CASSARGRSSYNEQFF. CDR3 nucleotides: TGTGCCAGCAGCGCCCGGGGGAGGAGCTCCTACAATGAGCAGTTCTTC.

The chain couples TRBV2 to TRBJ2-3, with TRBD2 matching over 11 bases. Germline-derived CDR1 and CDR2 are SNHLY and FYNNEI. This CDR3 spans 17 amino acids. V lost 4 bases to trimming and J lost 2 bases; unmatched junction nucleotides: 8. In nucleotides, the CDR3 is TGTGCCAGCAGTGGACTACTAGCGGGGGCCTACACAGATACGCAGTATTTT. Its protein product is CASSGLLAGAYTDTQYF.

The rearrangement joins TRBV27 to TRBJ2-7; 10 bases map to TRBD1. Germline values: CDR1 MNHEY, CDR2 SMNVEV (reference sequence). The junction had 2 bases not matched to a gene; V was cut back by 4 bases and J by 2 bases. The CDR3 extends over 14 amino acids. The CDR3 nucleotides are TGTGCCAGCAGTTGGACAGGGGGTGCCTACGAGCAGTACTTC. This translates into CASSWTGGAYEQYF.

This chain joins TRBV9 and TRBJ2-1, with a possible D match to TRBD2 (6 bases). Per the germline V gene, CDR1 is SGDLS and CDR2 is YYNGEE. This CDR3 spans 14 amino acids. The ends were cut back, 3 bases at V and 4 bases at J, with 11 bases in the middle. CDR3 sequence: CASSGGRPYNEQFF. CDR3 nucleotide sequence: TGTGCCAGCAGCGGGGGGAGGCCTTACAATGAGCAGTTCTTC.

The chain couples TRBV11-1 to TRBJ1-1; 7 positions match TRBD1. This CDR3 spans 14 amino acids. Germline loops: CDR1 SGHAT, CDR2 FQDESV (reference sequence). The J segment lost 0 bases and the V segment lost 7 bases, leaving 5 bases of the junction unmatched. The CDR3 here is CASKKDRLNTEAFF. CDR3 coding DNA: TGTGCCAGCAAAAAGGACAGGTTGAACACTGAAGCTTTCTTT.

CDR3 sequence (DNA): TGTGCCAGCAGTTGGGACAGGGGGTACCAAGAGACCCAGTACTTC. It translates to CASSWDRGYQETQYF. V usage is TRBV2 and J usage is TRBJ2-5, with 11 bases that match TRBD1. V was clipped by 5 bases and J by 0 bases; unmatched bases: 2. The CDR3 is 15 residues long. Per germline, CDR1 SNHLY and CDR2 FYNNEI.

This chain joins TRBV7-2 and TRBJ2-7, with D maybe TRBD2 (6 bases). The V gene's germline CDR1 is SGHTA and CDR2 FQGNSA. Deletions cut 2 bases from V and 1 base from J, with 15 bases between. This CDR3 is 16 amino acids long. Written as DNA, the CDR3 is TGTGCCAGCAGCTTACATCCCGAGGAGGGGTCCTACGAGCAGTACTTC. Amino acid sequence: CASSLHPEEGSYEQYF.

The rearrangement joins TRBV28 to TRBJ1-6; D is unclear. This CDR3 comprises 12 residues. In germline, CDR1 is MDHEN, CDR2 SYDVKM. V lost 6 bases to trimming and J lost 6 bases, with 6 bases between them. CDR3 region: CASRAPNSPLHF. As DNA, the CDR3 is TGTGCCAGCAGGGCCCCTAATTCACCCCTCCACTTT.

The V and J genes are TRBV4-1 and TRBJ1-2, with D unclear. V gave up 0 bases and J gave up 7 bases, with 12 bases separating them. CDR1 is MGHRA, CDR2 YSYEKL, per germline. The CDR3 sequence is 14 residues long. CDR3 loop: CASSQDQRLAGYTF. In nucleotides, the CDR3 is TGCGCCAGCAGCCAAGATCAGAGGCTTGCTGGCTACACCTTC.

The CDR3 DNA follows: TGTGCCAGCAGCGTAGAAGGGGGTAGCACGGTCACAGATACGCAGTATTTT. It translates to CASSVEGGSTVTDTQYF. The V call is TRBV9, the J call TRBJ2-3, with D possibly being TRBD1 (6 bases). Trimming cost V 0 bases and J 2 bases, with 16 bases left between them. This CDR3 is built from 17 residues. The germline gives CDR1 SGDLS, CDR2 YYNGEE.

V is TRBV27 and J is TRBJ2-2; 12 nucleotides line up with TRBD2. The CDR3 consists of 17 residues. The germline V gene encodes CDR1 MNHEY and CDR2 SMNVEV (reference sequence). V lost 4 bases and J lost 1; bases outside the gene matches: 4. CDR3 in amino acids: CASSSRLAGVNTGELFF. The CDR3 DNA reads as TGTGCCAGCAGTTCCAGACTAGCGGGGGTGAACACCGGGGAGCTGTTTTTT.

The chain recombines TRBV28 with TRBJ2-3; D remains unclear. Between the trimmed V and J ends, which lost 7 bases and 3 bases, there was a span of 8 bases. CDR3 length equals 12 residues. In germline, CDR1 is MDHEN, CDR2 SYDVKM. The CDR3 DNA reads TGTGCCAGCAATACCCGGACAGATACGCAGTATTTT. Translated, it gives CASNTRTDTQYF.

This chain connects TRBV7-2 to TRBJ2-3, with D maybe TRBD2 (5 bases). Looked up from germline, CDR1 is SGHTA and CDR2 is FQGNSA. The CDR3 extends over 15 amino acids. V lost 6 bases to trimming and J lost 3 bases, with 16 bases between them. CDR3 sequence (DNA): TGTGCCAGCAGACTGGTGGCGGGTTTTACAGATACGCAGTATTTT. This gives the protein CASRLVAGFTDTQYF.

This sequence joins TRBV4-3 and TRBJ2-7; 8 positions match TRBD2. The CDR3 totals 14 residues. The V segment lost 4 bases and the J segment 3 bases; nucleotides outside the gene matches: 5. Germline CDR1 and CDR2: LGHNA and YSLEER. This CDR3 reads CASSLQLADYEQYF. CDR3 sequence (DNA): TGCGCCAGCAGCCTTCAACTAGCGGACTACGAGCAGTACTTC.

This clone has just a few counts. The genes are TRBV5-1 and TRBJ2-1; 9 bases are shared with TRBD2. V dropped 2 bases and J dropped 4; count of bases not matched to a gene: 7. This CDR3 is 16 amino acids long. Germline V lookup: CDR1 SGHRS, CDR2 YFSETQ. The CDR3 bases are TGCGCCAGCAGCTTAAATAGCGGGGGTTCATACAATGAGCAGTTCTTC. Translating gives CASSLNSGGSYNEQFF.

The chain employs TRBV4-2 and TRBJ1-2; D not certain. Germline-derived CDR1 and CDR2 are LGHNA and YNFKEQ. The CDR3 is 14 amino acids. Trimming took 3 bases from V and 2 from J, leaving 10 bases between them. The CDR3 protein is CASSHAAKNYGYTF. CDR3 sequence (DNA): TGTGCCAGCAGCCACGCCGCGAAGAACTATGGCTACACCTTC.

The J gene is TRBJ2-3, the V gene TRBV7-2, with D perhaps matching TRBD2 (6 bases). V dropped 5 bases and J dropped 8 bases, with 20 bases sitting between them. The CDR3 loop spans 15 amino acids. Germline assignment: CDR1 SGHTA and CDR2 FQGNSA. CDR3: CASSTLGGYAATQYF. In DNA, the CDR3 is TGTGCCAGCAGCACCCTTGGAGGGTATGCAGCTACGCAGTATTTT. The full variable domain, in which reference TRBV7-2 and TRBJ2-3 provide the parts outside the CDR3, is GAGVSQSPSNKVTEKGKDVELRCDPISGHTALYWYRQSLGQGLEFLIYFQGNSAPDKSGLPSDRFSAERTGGSVSTLTIQRTQQEDSAVYLCASSTLGGYAATQYFGPGTRLTVL.

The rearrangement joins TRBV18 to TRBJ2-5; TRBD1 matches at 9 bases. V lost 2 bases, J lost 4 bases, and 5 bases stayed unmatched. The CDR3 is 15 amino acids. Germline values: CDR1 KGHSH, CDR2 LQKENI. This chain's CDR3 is CASSPSWDRAETQYF. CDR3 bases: TGTGCCAGCTCACCAAGTTGGGACAGGGCAGAGACCCAGTACTTC.

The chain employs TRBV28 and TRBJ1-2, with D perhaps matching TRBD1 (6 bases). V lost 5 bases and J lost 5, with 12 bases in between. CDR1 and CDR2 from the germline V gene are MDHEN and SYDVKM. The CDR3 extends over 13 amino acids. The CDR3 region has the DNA TGTGCCAGCAGTCCAGGGGATAGGTATGGCTACACCTTC. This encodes CASSPGDRYGYTF.

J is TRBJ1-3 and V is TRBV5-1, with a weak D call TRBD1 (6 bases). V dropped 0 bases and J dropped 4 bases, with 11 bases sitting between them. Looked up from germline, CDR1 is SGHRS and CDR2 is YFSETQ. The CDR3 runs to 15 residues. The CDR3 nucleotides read TGCGCCAGCAGCTTGGACCAGGGGATGGGAAACACCATATATTTT. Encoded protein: CASSLDQGMGNTIYF.

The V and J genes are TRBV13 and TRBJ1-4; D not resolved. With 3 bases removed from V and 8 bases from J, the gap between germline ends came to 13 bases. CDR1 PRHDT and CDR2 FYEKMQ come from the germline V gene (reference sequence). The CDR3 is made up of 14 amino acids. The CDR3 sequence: CASSFSPNREKLFF. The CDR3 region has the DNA TGTGCCAGCAGCTTTTCGCCTAATCGGGAAAAACTGTTTTTT.

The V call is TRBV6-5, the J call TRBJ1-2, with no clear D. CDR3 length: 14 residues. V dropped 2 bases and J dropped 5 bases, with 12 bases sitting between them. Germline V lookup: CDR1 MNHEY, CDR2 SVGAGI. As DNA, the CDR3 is TGTGCCAGCAGTTACCACGGTCGGGTTTATGGCTACACCTTC. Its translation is CASSYHGRVYGYTF.

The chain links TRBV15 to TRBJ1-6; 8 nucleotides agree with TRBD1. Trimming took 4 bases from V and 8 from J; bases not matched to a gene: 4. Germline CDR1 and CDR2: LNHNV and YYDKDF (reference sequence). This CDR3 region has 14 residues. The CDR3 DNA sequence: TGTGCCACCAGCACCCGGACAGGGCATTCACCCCTCCACTTT. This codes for CATSTRTGHSPLHF.

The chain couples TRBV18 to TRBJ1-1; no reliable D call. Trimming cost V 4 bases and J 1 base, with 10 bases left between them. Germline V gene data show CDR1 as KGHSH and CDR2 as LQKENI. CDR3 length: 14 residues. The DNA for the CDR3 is TGTGCCAGCTCACGGGAGGGAGGGAACACTGAAGCTTTCTTT. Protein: CASSREGGNTEAFF.

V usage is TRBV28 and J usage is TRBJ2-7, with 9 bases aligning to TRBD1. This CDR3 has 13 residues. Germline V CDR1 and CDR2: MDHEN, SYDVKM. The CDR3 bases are TGTGCGTGCGGGACAGGGAATTTACACGAGCAGTACTTC. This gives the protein CACGTGNLHEQYF.

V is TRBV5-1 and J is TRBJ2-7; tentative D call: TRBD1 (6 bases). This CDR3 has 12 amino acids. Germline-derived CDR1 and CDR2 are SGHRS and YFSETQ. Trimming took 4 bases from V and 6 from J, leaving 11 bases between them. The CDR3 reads CASSPQGREQYF. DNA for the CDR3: TGCGCCAGCAGCCCACAGGGTCGCGAGCAGTACTTC.

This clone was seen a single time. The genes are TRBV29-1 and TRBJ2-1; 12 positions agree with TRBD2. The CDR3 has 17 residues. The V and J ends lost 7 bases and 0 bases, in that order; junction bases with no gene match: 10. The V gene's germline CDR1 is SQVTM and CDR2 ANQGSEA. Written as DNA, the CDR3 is TGCAGCGCCGGAGGGCTAGCGGGGGGGAGCTCCTACAATGAGCAGTTCTTC. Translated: CSAGGLAGGSSYNEQFF.

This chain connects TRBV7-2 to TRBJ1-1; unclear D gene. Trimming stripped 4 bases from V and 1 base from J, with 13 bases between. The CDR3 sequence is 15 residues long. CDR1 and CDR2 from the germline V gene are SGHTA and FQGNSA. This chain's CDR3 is CASSYLNHGNTEAFF. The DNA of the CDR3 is TGTGCCAGCAGCTACCTAAACCACGGGAACACTGAAGCTTTCTTT.

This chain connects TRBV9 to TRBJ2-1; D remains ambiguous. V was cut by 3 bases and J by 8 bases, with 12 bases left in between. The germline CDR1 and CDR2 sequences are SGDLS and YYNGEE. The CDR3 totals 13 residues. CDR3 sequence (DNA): TGTGCCAGCAGCGGGCCGAGGATAGATGAGCAGTTCTTC. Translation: CASSGPRIDEQFF. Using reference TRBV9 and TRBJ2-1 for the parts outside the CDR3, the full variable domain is DSGVTQTPKHLITATGQRVTLRCSPRSGDLSVYWYQQSLDQGLQFLIQYYNGEERAKGNILERFSAQQFPDLHSELNLSSLELGDSALYFCASSGPRIDEQFFGPGTRLTVL.